The clone carrying this T cell receptor (beta chain) was seen more than once but under ten times. Its cognate antigen is unknown. The sample is drawn from a study of beta chain features in type 1 diabetes. Overall study context: All of the samples together had more than 95 million sorted cells examined. General study points: Significant though moderate, a shortening of TCRB CDR3s appeared in all four CD4+ subsets of Type 1 diabetes patients.

Isolated RNA was reverse transcribed in full, so expressed TCRB transcripts were sequenced. The repertoire was sequenced with immunoSEQ multiplex PCR; TCRdb's copy has only in-frame clones and lacks some. The sample lists 150,000 to 200,000 clones, roughly 8% occurring once. Isolation of CD4+ naive, central memory, regulatory and stem cell-like memory cells was achieved by sorting via CD45RO/CCR7/CD25/CD127/CD95/CD27. The purity of all sorted populations exceeded 95%. The sequence was obtained from a young man with type 1 diabetes. Sequenced input: central memory CD4+ T cells from blood.

CDR3 nucleotide sequence: TGCAGTGCTAGACCCGCGGGGCCCCAGCATTTT. Amino acid sequence: CSARPAGPQHF. The J gene is TRBJ1-5, the V gene TRBV20-1; no clear D. Germline assignment: CDR1 DFQATT and CDR2 SNEGSKA (reference sequence). The length of the CDR3 is 11 residues. Trimming stripped 2 bases from V and 9 bases from J, with 8 bases between.